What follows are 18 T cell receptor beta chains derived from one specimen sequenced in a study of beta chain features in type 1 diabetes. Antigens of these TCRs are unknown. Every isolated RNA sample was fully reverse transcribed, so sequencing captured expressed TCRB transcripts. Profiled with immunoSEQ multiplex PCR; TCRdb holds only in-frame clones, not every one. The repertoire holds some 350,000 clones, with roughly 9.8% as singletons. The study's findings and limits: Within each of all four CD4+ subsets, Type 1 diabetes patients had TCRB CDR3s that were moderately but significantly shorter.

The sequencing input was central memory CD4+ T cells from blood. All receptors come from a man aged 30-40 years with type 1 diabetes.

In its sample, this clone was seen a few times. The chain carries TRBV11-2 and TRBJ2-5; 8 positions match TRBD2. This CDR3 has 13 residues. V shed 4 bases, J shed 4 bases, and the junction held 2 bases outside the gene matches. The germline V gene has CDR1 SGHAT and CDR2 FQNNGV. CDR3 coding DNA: TGTGCCAGCAGCTCCGGGGGGGGAGAGACCCAGTACTTC. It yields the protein CASSSGGGETQYF.

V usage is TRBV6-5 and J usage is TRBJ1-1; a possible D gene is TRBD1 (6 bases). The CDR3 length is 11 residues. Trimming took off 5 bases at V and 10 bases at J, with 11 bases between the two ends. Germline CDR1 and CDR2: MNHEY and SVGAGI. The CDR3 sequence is CASSTSRGAFF. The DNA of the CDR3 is TGTGCCAGCAGTACTAGCAGGGGAGCTTTCTTT.

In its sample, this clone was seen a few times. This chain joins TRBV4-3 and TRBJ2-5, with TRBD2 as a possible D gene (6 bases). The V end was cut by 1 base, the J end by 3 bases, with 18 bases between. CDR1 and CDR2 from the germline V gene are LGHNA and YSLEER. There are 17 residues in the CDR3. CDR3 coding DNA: TGCGCCAGCAGCCAAGCCTTCGGGGGAGACTCAAAAGAGACCCAGTACTTC. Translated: CASSQAFGGDSKETQYF.

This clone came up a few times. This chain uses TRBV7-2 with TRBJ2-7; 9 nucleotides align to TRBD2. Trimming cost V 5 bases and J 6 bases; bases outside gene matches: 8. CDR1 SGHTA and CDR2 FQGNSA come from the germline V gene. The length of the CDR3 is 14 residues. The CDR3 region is CASSALGLALEQYF. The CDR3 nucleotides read TGTGCCAGCAGCGCCTTGGGACTAGCACTCGAGCAGTACTTC.

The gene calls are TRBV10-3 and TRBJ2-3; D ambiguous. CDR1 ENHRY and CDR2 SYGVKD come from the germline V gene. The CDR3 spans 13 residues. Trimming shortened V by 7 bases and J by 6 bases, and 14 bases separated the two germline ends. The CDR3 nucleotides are TGTGCCATCAAAGGTTCCGCGGCGGATACGCAGTATTTT. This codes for CAIKGSAADTQYF.

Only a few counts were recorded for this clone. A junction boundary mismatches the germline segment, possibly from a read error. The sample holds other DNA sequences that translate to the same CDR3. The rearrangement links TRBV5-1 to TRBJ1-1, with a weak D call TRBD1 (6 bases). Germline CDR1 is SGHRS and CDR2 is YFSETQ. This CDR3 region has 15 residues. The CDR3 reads CASSLGDTWNTEAFF. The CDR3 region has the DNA TGTGCCAGCAGCTTGGGGGACACCTGGAACACTGAAGCTTTCTTT.

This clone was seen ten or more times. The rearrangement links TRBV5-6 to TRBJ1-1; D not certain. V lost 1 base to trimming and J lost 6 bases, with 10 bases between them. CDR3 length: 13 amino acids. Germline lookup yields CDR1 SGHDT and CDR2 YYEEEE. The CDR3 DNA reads TGTGCCAGCAGCTTGTGGTCGGGTCCTGAAGCTTTCTTT. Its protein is CASSLWSGPEAFF.

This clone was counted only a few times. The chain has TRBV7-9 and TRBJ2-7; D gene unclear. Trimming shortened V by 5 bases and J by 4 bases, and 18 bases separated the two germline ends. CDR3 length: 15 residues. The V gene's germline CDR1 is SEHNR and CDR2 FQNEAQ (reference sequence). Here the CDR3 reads CASSPRQASLYEQYF. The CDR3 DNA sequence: TGTGCCAGCAGCCCCAGGCAGGCCTCCCTTTACGAGCAGTACTTC.

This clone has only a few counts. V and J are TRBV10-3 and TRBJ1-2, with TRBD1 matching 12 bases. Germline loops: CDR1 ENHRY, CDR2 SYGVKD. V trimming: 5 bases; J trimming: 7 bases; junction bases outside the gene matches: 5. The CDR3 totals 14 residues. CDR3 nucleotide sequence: TGTGCCATCAGTTTGGGACAGGGGGCGCGTGGCTACACCTTC. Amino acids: CAISLGQGARGYTF.

The DNA of the CDR3 is TGCAGCGTTGTTCCCGGTAGCACAGATACGCAGTATTTT. This translates into CSVVPGSTDTQYF. The J gene is TRBJ2-3, the V gene TRBV29-1; D uncertain. CDR3 length equals 13 residues. CDR1 and CDR2 (germline): SQVTM, ANQGSEA. The V gene lost 4 bases and the J gene lost 0 bases, with 8 bases spanning the gap.

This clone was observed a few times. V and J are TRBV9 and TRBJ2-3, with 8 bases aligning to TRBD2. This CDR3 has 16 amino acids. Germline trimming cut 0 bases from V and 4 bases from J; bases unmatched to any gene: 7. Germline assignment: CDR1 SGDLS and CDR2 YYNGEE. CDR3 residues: CASSVGPAGVSDTQYF. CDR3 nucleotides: TGTGCCAGCAGCGTAGGTCCAGCGGGAGTTTCAGATACGCAGTATTTT.

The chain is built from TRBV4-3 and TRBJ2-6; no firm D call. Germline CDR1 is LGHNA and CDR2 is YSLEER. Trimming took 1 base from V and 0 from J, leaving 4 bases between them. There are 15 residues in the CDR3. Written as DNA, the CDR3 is TGCGCCAGCAGCCAAGGTAGCTCTGGGGCCAACGTCCTGACTTTC. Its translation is CASSQGSSGANVLTF.

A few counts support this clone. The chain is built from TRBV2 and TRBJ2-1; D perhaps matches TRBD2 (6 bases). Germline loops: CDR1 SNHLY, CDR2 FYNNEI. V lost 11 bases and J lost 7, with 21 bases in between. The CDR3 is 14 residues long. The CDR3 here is CAGARRDQGNEQFF. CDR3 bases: TGTGCCGGGGCGAGGAGGGATCAAGGGAATGAGCAGTTCTTC.

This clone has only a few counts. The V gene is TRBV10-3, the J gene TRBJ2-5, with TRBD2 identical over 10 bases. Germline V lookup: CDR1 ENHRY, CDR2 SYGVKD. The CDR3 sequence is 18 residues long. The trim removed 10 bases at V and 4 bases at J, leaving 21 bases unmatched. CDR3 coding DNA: TGTGCCAGCAGCCTCCGAGGACCGGGGGCTAGCGGGAGAGAGACCCAGTACTTC. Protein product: CASSLRGPGASGRETQYF.

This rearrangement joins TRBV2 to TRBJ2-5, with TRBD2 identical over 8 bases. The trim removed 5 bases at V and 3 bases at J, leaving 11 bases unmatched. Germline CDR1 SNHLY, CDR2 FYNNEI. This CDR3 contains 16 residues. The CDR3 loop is CASSLNNGRAKETQYF. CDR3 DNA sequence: TGTGCCAGCAGTTTAAATAACGGGAGGGCCAAAGAGACCCAGTACTTC.

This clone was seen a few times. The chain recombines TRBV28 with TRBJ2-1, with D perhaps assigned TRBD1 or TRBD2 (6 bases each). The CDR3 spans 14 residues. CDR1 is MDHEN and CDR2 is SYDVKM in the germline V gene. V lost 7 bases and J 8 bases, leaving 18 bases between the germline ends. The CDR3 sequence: CASTHSLGGDEQFF. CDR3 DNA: TGTGCCAGCACCCACAGTCTGGGGGGCGATGAGCAGTTCTTC.

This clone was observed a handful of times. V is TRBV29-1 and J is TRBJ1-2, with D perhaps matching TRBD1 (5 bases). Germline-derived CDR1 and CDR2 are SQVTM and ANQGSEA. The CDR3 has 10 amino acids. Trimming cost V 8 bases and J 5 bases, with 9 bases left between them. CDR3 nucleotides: TGCAGCTCCGAGGGGTATGGCTACACCTTC. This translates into CSSEGYGYTF.

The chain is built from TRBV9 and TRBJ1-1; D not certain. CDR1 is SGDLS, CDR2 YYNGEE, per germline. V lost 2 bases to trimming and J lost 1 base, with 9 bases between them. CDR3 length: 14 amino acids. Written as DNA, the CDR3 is TGTGCCAGCAGCGTGAGTTCGGCGAACACTGAAGCTTTCTTT. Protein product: CASSVSSANTEAFF.